These 32 T cell receptor beta chains were sequenced from one sample in a study of blood T cell repertoires in COVID-19 (dated by TCRdb to about 2020). Libraries came from the immunoSEQ multiplex PCR assay. Held by TCRdb, this immuneACCESS table contains in-frame sequences only and omits some clones. Under half of the omission traces to an unresolved V gene where checked; the cause of the rest is unknown. This sample is represented by 130,000 or so clones; around 81% of them were singletons. Roughly 1.6% of the sample goes to the ten largest clones. Sequences were obtained from peripheral blood. The receptor set was obtained from a human donor in a cohort sampled during active COVID-19.

The CDR3: CASSRTRGDEQFF. CDR3 sequence (DNA): TGTGCCAGCAGCCGAACTCGGGGGGATGAGCAGTTCTTC. V is TRBV4-2 and J is TRBJ2-1; the match to TRBD2 covers 7 bases. V shed 4 bases and J 8 bases; nucleotides not matched to a gene: 5. The germline CDR1 and CDR2 sequences are LGHNA and YNFKEQ. This CDR3 contains 13 residues.

V usage is TRBV5-1 and J usage is TRBJ1-1; a possible D gene is TRBD1 (5 bases). Trimming stripped 4 bases from V and 4 bases from J, with 11 bases between. This CDR3 region has 13 residues. Germline V gene data show CDR1 as SGHRS and CDR2 as YFSETQ. DNA of the CDR3: TGCGCCAGCAGCGCGGATACAGGCACTGAAGCTTTCTTT. It specifies CASSADTGTEAFF.

The chain links TRBV7-6 to TRBJ1-1; TRBD1 agrees at 9 bases. The V gene end was trimmed by 4 bases and the J gene end by 1 base; junction bases not matched to a gene: 4. Looked up from germline, CDR1 is SGHVS and CDR2 is FNYEAQ. This CDR3 is built from 15 residues. CDR3 region: CASSWTGVPNTEAFF. The CDR3 nucleotides are TGTGCCAGCAGCTGGACAGGGGTCCCGAACACTGAAGCTTTCTTT.

The chain joins TRBV25-1 to TRBJ1-1; 9 positions agree with TRBD1. Germline V gene sequence: CDR1 MGHDK, CDR2 SYGVNS. V was clipped by 6 bases and J by 2 bases; unmatched bases: 10. The CDR3 totals 16 residues. As DNA, the CDR3 is TGTGCCAGCAGGGGGGGACAGGGAGGGAGTAACACTGAAGCTTTCTTT. Translating gives CASRGGQGGSNTEAFF.

This sequence joins TRBV1 and TRBJ2-7; TRBD1, the table's D call, was not compared with the DNA. TRBV1 is flagged as a pseudogene. This CDR3 has 18 amino acids. This CDR3 is CTSSQDSRSHREDYEQYF. The DNA for the CDR3 is TGCACCAGCAGCCAAGACTCCAGATCGCACAGGGAAGACTACGAGCAGTACTTC.

This chain links TRBV18 with TRBJ1-1; 7 nucleotides match TRBD1. The V gene end was trimmed by 3 bases and the J gene end by 5 bases; junction bases not matched to a gene: 3. This CDR3 region has 13 residues. Germline V gene sequence: CDR1 KGHSH, CDR2 LQKENI. The CDR3 DNA sequence: TGTGCCAGCTCACCGCAGGGGGGAACTGAAGCTTTCTTT. It encodes CASSPQGGTEAFF.

The chain couples TRBV18 to TRBJ1-1; D is possibly TRBD1 (5 bases). The CDR3 is 15 amino acids. The V and J ends lost 3 bases and 1 base respectively, with 12 bases between them. The germline V gene has CDR1 KGHSH and CDR2 LQKENI. For the CDR3, the DNA is TGTGCCAGCTCACCGTTCGGGACTCCGAACACTGAAGCTTTCTTT. Protein: CASSPFGTPNTEAFF. Filled out from reference TRBV18 and TRBJ1-1, the complete variable domain reads NAGVMQNPRHLVRRRGQEARLRCSPMKGHSHVYWYRQLPEEGLKFMVYLQKENIIDESGMPKERFSAEFPKEGPSILRIQQVVRGDSAAYFCASSPFGTPNTEAFFGQGTRLTVV.

This clone was seen only once. The rearrangement links TRBV21-1 to TRBJ1-3; the D call in the table, TRBD1, was not verified against the DNA. TRBV21-1 is termed a pseudogene. The CDR3 length is 15 residues. The CDR3 is CASGQGPWEGNTIYF. The CDR3 nucleotides are TGTGCCAGCGGACAGGGCCCTTGGGAAGGAAACACCATATATTTT.

The J gene is TRBJ2-2, the V gene TRBV7-3; TRBD2 aligns across 16 bases. This CDR3 has 17 residues. Trimming cost V 0 bases and J 7 bases; bases outside gene matches: 2. The germline gives CDR1 SGHTA, CDR2 FQGTGA. CDR3 amino acids: CASSLTGTSGRGGELFF. In DNA, the CDR3 is TGTGCCAGCAGCTTAACCGGGACTAGCGGGAGGGGCGGGGAGCTGTTTTTT. Variable domain in full (rest from reference TRBV7-3 and TRBJ2-2): GAGVSQTPSNKVTEKGKYVELRCDPISGHTALYWYRQSLGQGPEFLIYFQGTGAADDSGLPNDRFFAVRPEGSVSTLKIQRTERGDSAVYLCASSLTGTSGRGGELFFGEGSRLTVL.

CDR3 sequence: CASSFNKAYEQYF. In DNA, the CDR3 is TGTGCCAGCAGTTTTAACAAAGCCTACGAGCAGTACTTC. The chain recombines TRBV6-5 with TRBJ2-7; D gene unclear. The germline V and J ends were trimmed by 4 bases and 2 bases, with 9 bases remaining between them. The germline gives CDR1 MNHEY, CDR2 SVGAGI. This CDR3 has 13 residues.

This clone was found once. The genes are TRBV29-1 and TRBJ2-1; 11 positions agree with TRBD2. The CDR3 has 16 amino acids. Germline values: CDR1 SQVTM, CDR2 ANQGSEA. Unmatched junction bases numbered 7, after V lost 5 bases and J lost 1 base. The CDR3 loop is CSVRSGRARSYNEQFF. CDR3 nucleotides: TGCAGCGTTCGTAGCGGGAGGGCCCGGTCCTACAATGAGCAGTTCTTC.

The V and J genes are TRBV7-9 and TRBJ2-5; TRBD2 might be the D (5 bases). V lost 1 base and J lost 4, with 10 bases in between. The length of the CDR3 is 14 residues. Germline-derived CDR1 and CDR2 are SEHNR and FQNEAQ (reference sequence). CDR3 nucleotides: TGTGCCAGCAGCTTAGTCGGGGTCGGAGAGACCCAGTACTTC. Amino acid sequence: CASSLVGVGETQYF.

The chain combines TRBV5-1 with TRBJ1-6; 9 nucleotides match TRBD1. This CDR3 spans 14 amino acids. Per germline, CDR1 SGHRS and CDR2 YFSETQ. Trimming at V came to 4 bases and at J to 7 bases, leaving 3 bases not matched to a gene. The CDR3 DNA sequence: TGCGCCAGCAGCCGGGGACAGGGAAATTCACCCCTCCACTTT. Its protein is CASSRGQGNSPLHF.

This rearrangement joins TRBV6-5 to TRBJ2-2; 8 nucleotides line up with TRBD2. This CDR3 spans 15 amino acids. Per germline, CDR1 MNHEY and CDR2 SVGAGI. The junction had 5 bases not matched to a gene; V was cut back by 6 bases and J by 2 bases. In nucleotides, the CDR3 is TGTGCCAGCAGCCGCGGGGGGTTAAACACCGGGGAGCTGTTTTTT. Residues: CASSRGGLNTGELFF.

The table lists this clone with a few counts. The chain is built from TRBV5-4 and TRBJ2-7; 9 nucleotides match TRBD1. CDR1 SGHNT and CDR2 YYREEE come from the germline V gene (reference sequence). The CDR3 spans 15 residues. The V gene end was trimmed by 4 bases and the J gene end by 4 bases; junction bases not matched to a gene: 9. The CDR3 region is CASSPGTGYRYEQYF. The CDR3 DNA follows: TGTGCCAGCAGCCCCGGGACAGGGTACCGATACGAGCAGTACTTC.

The chain couples TRBV7-3 to TRBJ2-3; TRBD2 matches at 11 bases. This CDR3 is built from 16 residues. Germline V gene sequence: CDR1 SGHTA, CDR2 FQGTGA. Germline trimming cut 5 bases from V and 5 bases from J; bases unmatched to any gene: 9. The CDR3 region has the DNA TGTGCCAGCAGCCCACGCTCCCTAGCGGGAGGAGATACGCAGTATTTT. Encoded protein: CASSPRSLAGGDTQYF.

V usage is TRBV2 and J usage is TRBJ1-1; a possible D gene is TRBD1 (6 bases). The CDR3 totals 14 residues. V was clipped by 6 bases and J by 4 bases, with 15 bases between them. Per the germline V gene, CDR1 is SNHLY and CDR2 is FYNNEI. The CDR3 loop reads CASRVEGVITEAFF. CDR3 nucleotides: TGTGCCAGCAGGGTAGAGGGGGTTATCACTGAAGCTTTCTTT.

The chain recombines TRBV11-2 with TRBJ2-7; TRBD1 might be the D (5 bases). Trimming shortened V by 5 bases and J by 0 bases, and 11 bases separated the two germline ends. Germline assignment: CDR1 SGHAT and CDR2 FQNNGV. The CDR3 length is 14 residues. CDR3 region: CASSPGADSYEQYF. The CDR3 nucleotides are TGTGCCAGCAGCCCTGGGGCAGACTCCTACGAGCAGTACTTC.

The chain links TRBV6-5 to TRBJ2-3; tentatively, D is TRBD2 (5 bases). V was shortened by 6 bases and J by 5 bases, with 15 bases between the two germline ends. CDR3 length: 14 residues. Per the germline V gene, CDR1 is MNHEY and CDR2 is SVGAGI. CDR3 sequence reads: CASRVDPRGDTQYF. DNA for the CDR3: TGTGCCAGCAGGGTTGACCCTCGGGGAGATACGCAGTATTTT.

The CDR3 sequence: CASSSPDRGVYNEQFF. CDR3 nucleotide sequence: TGCGCCAGCAGTTCTCCAGACAGGGGCGTTTACAATGAGCAGTTCTTC. J is TRBJ2-1 and V is TRBV5-1; 8 bases align to TRBD1. The CDR3 has 16 amino acids. Trimming removed 5 bases from V and 4 bases from J; junction bases left unmatched: 11. CDR1 is SGHRS, CDR2 YFSETQ, per germline.

This chain connects TRBV6-2 or TRBV6-3 to TRBJ2-3; possible D gene TRBD2, 5 bases. V shed 6 bases and J shed 0 bases, with 16 bases lying between them. The CDR3 extends over 16 amino acids. CDR1 is MNHEY and CDR2 is SVGEGT in the germline V gene. The CDR3 nucleotides read TGTGCCAGCAGCCAAATTAGCAGACTAAGCACAGATACGCAGTATTTT. Its protein product is CASSQISRLSTDTQYF.

The chain is built from TRBV5-4 and TRBJ2-1; D is perhaps TRBD2 (6 bases). V was cut by 0 bases and J by 7 bases, with 14 bases left in between. Germline values: CDR1 SGHNT, CDR2 YYREEE (reference sequence). The CDR3 extends over 15 amino acids. CDR3 loop: CASSLDPGGVNEQFF. CDR3 nucleotide sequence: TGTGCCAGCAGCTTGGATCCGGGCGGGGTAAATGAGCAGTTCTTC.

This clone was counted between two and nine times. V and J are TRBV3-1 (or the pseudogene TRBV3-2) and TRBJ2-3, with 7 bases fitting TRBD2. V dropped 1 base and J dropped 4; count of bases not matched to a gene: 8. Germline assignment: CDR1 LGHDT and CDR2 YNNKEL (reference sequence). This CDR3 comprises 16 residues. The CDR3 bases are TGTGCCAGCAGCCAAGGGGTAGCGGGTACCGCAGATACGCAGTATTTT. Its translation is CASSQGVAGTADTQYF.

The rearrangement uses TRBV19 and TRBJ1-6, with 9 bases matching TRBD1. Germline assignment: CDR1 LNHDA and CDR2 SQIVND (reference sequence). The CDR3 runs to 14 residues. Unmatched junction bases numbered 1, after V lost 4 bases and J lost 6 bases. The DNA for the CDR3 is TGTGCCAGTAGTACGACAGGGGGTAATTCACCCCTCCACTTT. It translates to CASSTTGGNSPLHF.

The chain couples TRBV5-4 to TRBJ2-7, with D perhaps TRBD2 (5 bases). Germline V lookup: CDR1 SGHNT, CDR2 YYREEE (reference sequence). Trimming shortened V by 0 bases and J by 2 bases, and 9 bases separated the two germline ends. The CDR3 has 14 residues. The CDR3 sequence: CASSLDRGAYEQYF. CDR3 in DNA: TGTGCCAGCAGCTTGGATCGGGGTGCCTACGAGCAGTACTTC. The whole variable domain, remainder taken from reference TRBV5-4 and TRBJ2-7, is ETGVTQSPTHLIKTRGQQVTLRCSSQSGHNTVSWYQQALGQGPQFIFQYYREEENGRGNFPPRFSGLQFPNYSSELNVNALELDDSALYLCASSLDRGAYEQYFGPGTRLTVT.

This chain uses TRBV14 with TRBJ2-5; TRBD2 might be the D (7 bases). The germline V and J ends were trimmed by 4 bases and 5 bases, with 17 bases remaining between them. CDR3 length equals 15 residues. The germline gives CDR1 SGHDN, CDR2 FVKESK. The CDR3, as DNA: TGTGCCAGCAGCCTCCTCGGGGGGCAGGGGGAGACCCAGTACTTC. Translated, it gives CASSLLGGQGETQYF.

The V and J genes are TRBV6-5 and TRBJ2-7, with TRBD2 identical over 7 bases. The germline CDR1 and CDR2 sequences are MNHEY and SVGAGI. The CDR3 totals 12 residues. The junction had 6 bases not matched to a gene; V was cut back by 8 bases and J by 5 bases. CDR3 nucleotides: TGTGCCAGCGGGAGGGGAGCCCACGAGCAGTACTTC. It translates to CASGRGAHEQYF.

The chain joins TRBV5-1 to TRBJ2-1, with 9 bases that match TRBD1. Per the germline V gene, CDR1 is SGHRS and CDR2 is YFSETQ. This CDR3 spans 15 amino acids. Losses at the gene ends were 0 bases for V and 9 bases for J; bases not matched to a gene: 7. CDR3 sequence reads: CASSLVQGAIGEQFF. CDR3 DNA sequence: TGCGCCAGCAGCTTGGTACAGGGGGCAATCGGTGAGCAGTTCTTC. Based on the CDR3 plus reference TRBV5-1 and TRBJ2-1, the full variable domain is KAGVTQTPRYLIKTRGQQVTLSCSPISGHRSVSWYQQTPGQGLQFLFEYFSETQRNKGNFPGRFSGRQFSNSRSEMNVSTLELGDSALYLCASSLVQGAIGEQFFGPGTRLTVL.

The V call is TRBV18, the J call TRBJ2-1; TRBD2 might be the D (5 bases). V lost 0 bases, J lost 0 bases, and 12 bases lay in between. The CDR3 extends over 17 amino acids. Germline V gene data show CDR1 as KGHSH and CDR2 as LQKENI. The CDR3 DNA is TGTGCCAGCTCACCACCGAATCGGAGGCGCTCCTACAATGAGCAGTTCTTC. Amino acid sequence: CASSPPNRRRSYNEQFF.

In DNA form, the CDR3 reads TGTGCCAGCAGTTTCTTTCATGGGGGCGGCTACACCTTC. This sequence encodes CASSFFHGGGYTF. The chain uses TRBV28 and TRBJ1-2, with TRBD1 as a possible D gene (6 bases). This CDR3 is built from 13 residues. V lost 3 bases and J 8 bases, leaving 13 bases between the germline ends. Germline V gene lookup returns CDR1 MDHEN and CDR2 SYDVKM.

The V call is TRBV7-9, the J call TRBJ2-2; TRBD2 aligns across 7 bases. With V trimmed by 5 bases and J by 0 bases, 3 bases remained unmatched. CDR3 length equals 15 residues. Germline CDR1 and CDR2: SEHNR and FQNEAQ (reference sequence). The CDR3 DNA is TGTGCCAGCAGCCGCGGGAGTGCGAACACCGGGGAGCTGTTTTTT. Amino acids: CASSRGSANTGELFF.

The V call is TRBV4-2, the J call TRBJ2-7, with D maybe TRBD2 (6 bases). CDR1 and CDR2 from the germline V gene are LGHNA and YNFKEQ. The V end lost 4 bases, the J end lost 0 bases, and 16 bases lay between the germline ends. This CDR3 is 16 amino acids long. The CDR3 nucleotides read TGTGCCAGCAGCCGGCGAGCGGGCCGAGCCTCCTACGAGCAGTACTTC. Translated, it gives CASSRRAGRASYEQYF.